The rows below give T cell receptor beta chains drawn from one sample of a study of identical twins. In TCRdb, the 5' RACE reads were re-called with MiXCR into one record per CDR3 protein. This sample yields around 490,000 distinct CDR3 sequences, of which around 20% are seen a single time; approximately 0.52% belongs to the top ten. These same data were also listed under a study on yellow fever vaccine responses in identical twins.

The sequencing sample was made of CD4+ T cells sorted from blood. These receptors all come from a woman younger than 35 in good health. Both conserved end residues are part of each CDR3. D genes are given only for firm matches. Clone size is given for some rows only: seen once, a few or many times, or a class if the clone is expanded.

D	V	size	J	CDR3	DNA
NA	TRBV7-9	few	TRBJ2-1	CASSQSRVSGYEQFF	TGTGCCAGCAGCCAGAGTCGGGTCAGTGGCTATGAGCAGTTCTTC
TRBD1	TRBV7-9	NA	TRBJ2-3	CASSQMGQSITDTQYF	TGTGCCAGCAGCCAGATGGGACAGAGTATCACAGATACGCAGTATTTT
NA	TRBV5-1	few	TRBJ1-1	CASSYSVATEAFF	TGCGCCAGCAGCTATTCAGTGGCCACTGAAGCTTTCTTT
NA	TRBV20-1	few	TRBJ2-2	CSASDALFTGELFF	TGCAGTGCTTCCGACGCCCTTTTCACCGGGGAGCTGTTTTTT
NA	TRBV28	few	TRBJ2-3	CASTSSLGGGTDTQYF	TGTGCCAGCACCTCTTCATTGGGAGGGGGTACAGATACGCAGTATTTT
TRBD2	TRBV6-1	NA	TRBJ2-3	CATTLAGGTDTQYF	TGTGCCACCACCCTAGCGGGGGGGACAGATACGCAGTATTTT
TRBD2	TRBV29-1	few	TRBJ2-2	CSVGAGGGLNTGELFF	TGCAGCGTTGGAGCGGGGGGGGGTCTGAACACCGGGGAGCTGTTTTTT
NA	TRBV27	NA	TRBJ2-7	CASRPLGTYEQYF	TGTGCCAGCAGGCCACTAGGTACCTACGAGCAGTACTTC
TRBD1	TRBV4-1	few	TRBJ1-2	CASRRTGEYGYTF	TGCGCCAGCAGGAGAACAGGGGAGTATGGCTACACCTTC
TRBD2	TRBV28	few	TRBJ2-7	CASSLNSRLAGWWDEQYF	TGTGCCAGCAGTCTAAACTCCCGACTAGCGGGATGGTGGGACGAGCAGTACTTC
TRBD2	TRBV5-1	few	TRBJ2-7	CASSWAGLAANYEQYF	TGCGCCAGCAGCTGGGCCGGGCTAGCGGCGAACTACGAGCAGTACTTC
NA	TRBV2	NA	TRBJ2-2	CASSGVEITGELFF	TGTGCCAGCAGTGGCGTGGAGATCACCGGGGAGCTGTTTTTT
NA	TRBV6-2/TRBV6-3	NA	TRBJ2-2	CASSYLSGANTGELFF	TGTGCCAGCAGTTACTTGAGCGGTGCGAACACCGGGGAGCTGTTTTTT
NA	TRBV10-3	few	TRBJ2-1	CAIGQGGHEQFF	TGTGCCATCGGCCAGGGGGGGCATGAGCAGTTCTTC
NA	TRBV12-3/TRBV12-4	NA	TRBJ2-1	CASSFGAKYNEQFF	TGTGCCAGCAGTTTTGGAGCCAAATACAATGAGCAGTTCTTC
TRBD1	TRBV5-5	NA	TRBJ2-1	CASSYSPGQGHPQFF	TGTGCCAGCAGCTATAGTCCGGGACAGGGACATCCCCAGTTCTTC
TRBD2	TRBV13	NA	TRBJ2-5	CASSLTSGERETQYF	TGTGCCAGCAGCTTGACTAGCGGGGAAAGGGAGACCCAGTACTTC
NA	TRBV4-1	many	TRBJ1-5	CASSLQGLSNQPQHF	TGCGCCAGCAGCCTCCAGGGGTTAAGCAATCAGCCCCAGCATTTT